This is a list of T cell receptor beta chains from one sample in a study of cytotoxic CD8 clonotypes in ibrutinib-treated CLL. Method: immunoSEQ multiplex PCR; TCRdb's copy keeps in-frame clones and lacks some. This sample has about 30,000 clones, with roughly 59% found just once. The material sequenced was PBMCs, taken before ibrutinib treatment. These receptors were obtained from a human donor with chronic lymphocytic leukemia. CDR3s include the opening cysteine and the closing phenylalanine or tryptophan. A D gene is named only where the DNA matches it firmly. Clone size is stated in some rows and not others, as once, few, many or a class when expanded.

v_call	clone_size	j_call	d_call	cdr3_aa	cdr3_nt
TRBV5-1	.	TRBJ2-1	.	CASSLGGRNNEQFF	TGCGCCAGCAGCTTAGGGGGTAGGAACAATGAGCAGTTCTTC
TRBV28	.	TRBJ2-5	.	CASLWKSGETQYF	TGTGCCAGCCTGTGGAAGAGCGGAGAGACCCAGTACTTC
TRBV9	.	TRBJ1-5	.	CASSVSLNVGEPQHF	TGTGCCAGCAGCGTAAGCCTTAATGTGGGAGAGCCCCAGCATTTT
TRBV27	.	TRBJ2-3	TRBD1	CASSLMTGTDTQYF	TGTGCCAGCAGTTTAATGACAGGGACAGATACGCAGTATTTT
TRBV29-1	.	TRBJ2-2	.	CSVEKVKAGRNTGELFF	TGCAGCGTTGAAAAGGTTAAGGCGGGAAGGAACACCGGGGAGCTGTTTTTT
TRBV15	.	TRBJ2-3	.	CATSRPQTINTDTQYF	TGTGCCACCAGCAGACCGCAGACTATAAACACAGATACGCAGTATTTT
TRBV5-1	.	TRBJ2-7	.	CASSITGSVYEQYF	TGCGCCAGCAGCATTACAGGGTCAGTCTACGAGCAGTACTTC
TRBV20-1	.	TRBJ2-1	TRBD1	CRVDRDNEQFF	TGCAGGGTGGACAGGGACAATGAGCAGTTCTTC
TRBV7-9	few	TRBJ2-7	TRBD1	CASSLAVGQGSKEQYF	TGTGCCAGCAGCTTAGCGGTAGGACAGGGTTCGAAAGAGCAGTACTTC
TRBV10-3	.	TRBJ2-3	.	CAVAGGTDTQYF	TGTGCCGTGGCAGGGGGCACAGATACGCAGTATTTT
TRBV18	few	TRBJ2-7	.	CASSPIGSYEQYF	TGTGCCAGCTCCCCCATCGGCTCCTACGAGCAGTACTTC
TRBV11-2	few	TRBJ2-1	.	CASSLSGYNEQFF	TGTGCCAGCAGCTTATCGGGTTACAATGAGCAGTTCTTC
TRBV7-8	once	TRBJ2-2	.	CASSLAGGGELFF	TGTGCCAGCAGCTTAGCGGGAGGCGGGGAGCTGTTTTTT
TRBV11-2	few	TRBJ2-7	.	CASSLGTRTEQYF	TGTGCCAGCAGCTTGGGAACAAGGACCGAGCAGTACTTC
TRBV25-1	few	TRBJ1-2	.	CASSEGGNYGYTF	TGTGCCAGCAGTGAGGGGGGCAACTATGGCTACACCTTC
TRBV6-6	.	TRBJ1-5	TRBD1	CASSPPWGRGNQPQHF	TGTGCCAGCAGTCCCCCGTGGGGCAGGGGGAATCAGCCCCAGCATTTT
TRBV27	.	TRBJ1-3	.	CASSSLTASGNTIYF	TGTGCCAGCAGTTCCTTAACGGCTTCTGGAAACACCATATATTTT
TRBV6-5	.	TRBJ1-5	.	CASSLQLNQPQHF	TGTGCCAGCAGTTTACAGCTCAATCAGCCCCAGCATTTT
TRBV2	.	TRBJ2-3	.	CASKGGGDTQYF	TGTGCCAGCAAGGGAGGAGGAGATACGCAGTATTTT
TRBV13	.	TRBJ2-3	TRBD2	CASSPSLAGASDTQYF	TGTGCCAGCAGTCCTAGCCTAGCGGGGGCCTCAGATACGCAGTATTTT
TRBV10-3	.	TRBJ1-2	.	CAIRNADSYGYTF	TGTGCCATCAGAAACGCGGACAGCTATGGCTACACCTTC
TRBV6-4	.	TRBJ2-1	.	CASSAVAHIGEQFF	TGTGCCAGCAGCGCGGTAGCGCATATTGGTGAGCAGTTCTTC
TRBV4-3	few	TRBJ2-3	.	CASSQDSATDTQYF	TGCGCCAGCAGCCAAGATTCGGCCACAGATACGCAGTATTTT
TRBV5-1	.	TRBJ2-5	.	CASSLVVQGETQYF	TGCGCCAGCAGCTTGGTGGTACAGGGAGAGACCCAGTACTTC
TRBV19	.	TRBJ1-5	TRBD1	CASSINPTGVGNQPQHF	TGTGCCAGTAGTATTAACCCAACAGGGGTGGGCAATCAGCCCCAGCATTTT
TRBV12-5	.	TRBJ2-5	.	CASASGGLGRGETQYF	TGTGCTAGTGCCTCAGGGGGGCTAGGTCGGGGAGAGACCCAGTACTTC
TRBV5-6	.	TRBJ1-1	.	CASSGRAGHLNTEAFF	TGTGCCAGCAGCGGACGAGCGGGACACCTGAACACTGAAGCTTTCTTT
TRBV7-6	.	TRBJ2-3	.	CASSLVPGEGTDTQYF	TGTGCCAGCAGCTTAGTCCCGGGAGAAGGCACAGATACGCAGTATTTT
TRBV7-2	few	TRBJ1-1	.	CASSLSGTAIDEAFF	TGTGCCAGCAGCTTATCAGGGACCGCTATAGATGAAGCTTTCTTT
TRBV19	.	TRBJ1-2	.	CASSIDLTNRPNPGYTF	TGTGCCAGTAGTATAGATCTGACGAACAGGCCCAACCCGGGCTACACCTTC
TRBV4-1	few	TRBJ2-1	.	CASSQAGRSYNEQFF	TGCGCCAGCAGCCAAGCGGGGCGCTCCTACAATGAGCAGTTCTTC
TRBV5-5	.	TRBJ2-7	.	CASTIGILGGSYEQYF	TGTGCCAGCACTATAGGGATTCTGGGAGGCTCCTACGAGCAGTACTTC
TRBV5-4	few	TRBJ2-1	TRBD2	CASSVFRLAGGSEQFF	TGTGCCAGCAGCGTATTTAGGCTAGCGGGGGGCAGTGAGCAGTTCTTC
TRBV20-1	.	TRBJ2-1	TRBD2	CSAGGVDEQFF	TGCAGTGCGGGGGGGGTAGATGAGCAGTTCTTC
TRBV6-1	.	TRBJ1-6	.	CASSEALYNSPLHF	TGTGCCAGCAGTGAAGCCTTATATAATTCACCCCTCCACTTT
TRBV11-3	.	TRBJ2-3	TRBD2	CASSSGTSEDTDTQYF	TGTGCCAGCAGCTCTGGGACTAGCGAAGACACAGATACGCAGTATTTT
TRBV7-9	.	TRBJ2-7	TRBD2	CASSPRGGGASYEQYF	TGTGCCAGCAGCCCGAGGGGCGGGGGGGCCTCCTACGAGCAGTACTTC
TRBV4-3	.	TRBJ2-3	.	CASSQARTDTQYF	TGCGCCAGCAGCCAAGCTCGGACAGATACGCAGTATTTT
TRBV4-1	.	TRBJ1-5	.	CASSQDSLGNQPQHF	TGCGCCAGCAGCCAAGATAGTCTGGGGAATCAGCCCCAGCATTTT
TRBV9	.	TRBJ2-5	.	CASSVTRAWETQYF	TGTGCCAGCAGCGTAACCAGGGCTTGGGAGACCCAGTACTTC
TRBV19	few	TRBJ2-7	TRBD1	CASSIGRGLSYEQYF	TGTGCCAGTAGTATAGGCAGGGGGCTGTCCTACGAGCAGTACTTC
TRBV28	.	TRBJ1-2	TRBD1	CATLRQGGTGYTF	TGTGCCACCTTAAGACAGGGTGGAACGGGCTACACCTTC
TRBV9	few	TRBJ2-3	.	CASSGGLPTDTQYF	TGTGCCAGCAGCGGAGGACTTCCCACAGATACGCAGTATTTT
TRBV5-6	.	TRBJ1-2	.	CASSLDTANYGYTF	TGTGCCAGCAGCTTAGACACCGCTAACTATGGCTACACCTTC
TRBV10-3	few	TRBJ2-1	TRBD2	CAISTGTSRLEQFF	TGTGCCATCAGTACCGGGACTAGTCGCCTTGAGCAGTTCTTC
TRBV25-1	.	TRBJ2-1	TRBD2	CASGGREGRVQNEQFF	TGTGCCAGCGGGGGGCGGGAGGGCCGTGTACAGAATGAGCAGTTCTTC
TRBV19	.	TRBJ1-4	TRBD1	CASSPGQFNEKLFF	TGTGCCAGTAGTCCGGGACAGTTTAATGAAAAACTGTTTTTT
TRBV5-4	few	TRBJ1-2	TRBD1	CASSPPGTGFRGYTF	TGTGCCAGCAGCCCCCCCGGGACAGGGTTTAGAGGCTACACCTTC
TRBV29-1	medium-sized	TRBJ2-2	TRBD2	CSASTSSTGELFF	TGCAGCGCCTCGACTAGCTCCACCGGGGAGCTGTTTTTT
TRBV13	.	TRBJ1-1	.	CASSLRLRNTEAFF	TGTGCCAGCAGCTTGAGACTTAGGAACACTGAAGCTTTCTTT
TRBV19	.	TRBJ1-2	TRBD1	CASSRGTGGYTF	TGTGCCAGTAGTAGGGGGACAGGGGGCTACACCTTC
TRBV18	.	TRBJ1-6	.	CASSTGNSPLHF	TGTGCCAGCTCAACGGGAAATTCACCCCTCCACTTT
TRBV2	.	TRBJ2-5	.	CASSEARETQYF	TGTGCCAGCAGTGAAGCGCGGGAGACCCAGTACTTC
TRBV10-3	few	TRBJ1-4	.	CAISESAGHNEKLFF	TGTGCCATCAGTGAGTCGGCAGGGCATAATGAAAAACTGTTTTTT
TRBV11-2	.	TRBJ2-1	.	CASSRRLGEQFF	TGTGCCAGCAGCCGTAGACTTGGTGAGCAGTTCTTC
TRBV7-3	once	TRBJ2-1	.	CASSHGTLHEQFF	TGTGCCAGCAGCCACGGGACCCTCCATGAGCAGTTCTTC
TRBV10-3	few	TRBJ2-2	TRBD2	CATNGGAGTGELFF	TGTGCCACGAACGGGGGGGCGGGCACCGGGGAGCTGTTTTTT
TRBV7-8	.	TRBJ2-2	.	CASSLGGTGELFF	TGTGCCAGCAGCTTGGGGGGCACCGGGGAGCTGTTTTTT
TRBV6-5	few	TRBJ2-5	.	CASSRMGQETQYF	TGTGCCAGCAGTCGGATGGGCCAAGAGACCCAGTACTTC